This T cell receptor (beta chain) was retrieved from a study of early T cells in non-severe SARS-CoV-2 infection. Study context: Sequencing of unsorted whole blood was done on bulk RNA, leaving chains unpaired.

Attached unique molecular identifiers marked individual cDNA molecules. TCRdb fed the 5' RACE reads into MiXCR, producing one record per CDR3 protein. In the table there are about 26,000 distinct CDR3 sequences, less than 6.5% of which are singletons. Findings and caveats of the study: VDJdb-based annotation leaned toward anti-spike CD8 responses and missed private and CD4 specificities.

V lost 3 bases and J 4 bases, leaving 9 bases between the germline ends. Germline V lookup: CDR1 SQVTM, CDR2 ANQGSEA. The CDR3 contains 12 residues. Regarding this clonotype: The antigen is undetermined.

The rearrangement joins TRBV29-1 to TRBJ1-1; the D is unclear. The sequence was collected from an adult who was a healthcare worker with PCR-confirmed SARS-CoV-2 infection or an uninfected control (not recorded which). Sequenced sample: whole blood. The CDR3 region is CSVEARSTEAFF. The CDR3 nucleotides read TGCAGCGTTGAGGCCAGAAGCACTGAAGCTTTCTTT.